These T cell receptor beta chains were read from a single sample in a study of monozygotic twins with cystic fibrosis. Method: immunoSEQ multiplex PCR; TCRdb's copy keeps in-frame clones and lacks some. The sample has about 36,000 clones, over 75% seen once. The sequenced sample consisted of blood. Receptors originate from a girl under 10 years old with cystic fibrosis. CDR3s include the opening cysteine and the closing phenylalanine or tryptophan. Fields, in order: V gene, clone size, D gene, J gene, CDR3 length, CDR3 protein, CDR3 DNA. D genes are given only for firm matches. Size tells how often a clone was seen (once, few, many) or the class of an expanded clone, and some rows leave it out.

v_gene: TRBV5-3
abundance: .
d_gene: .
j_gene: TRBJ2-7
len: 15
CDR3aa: CARSPPIGVAYEQYF
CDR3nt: TGTGCCAGAAGCCCACCTATCGGGGTCGCATACGAGCAGTACTTC

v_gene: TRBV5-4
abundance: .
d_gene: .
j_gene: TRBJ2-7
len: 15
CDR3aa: CASSSQGQSSYEQYF
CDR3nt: TGTGCCAGCAGCTCCCAAGGACAGAGCTCCTACGAGCAGTACTTC

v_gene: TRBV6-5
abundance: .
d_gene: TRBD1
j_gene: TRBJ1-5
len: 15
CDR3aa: CASSYSGQGNEPQHF
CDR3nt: TGTGCCAGCAGTTACTCGGGACAGGGGAACGAGCCCCAGCATTTT

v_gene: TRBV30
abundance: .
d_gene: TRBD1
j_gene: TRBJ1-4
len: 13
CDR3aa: CACSRDSNEKLFF
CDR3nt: TGTGCCTGTTCCCGGGACAGTAATGAAAAACTGTTTTTT

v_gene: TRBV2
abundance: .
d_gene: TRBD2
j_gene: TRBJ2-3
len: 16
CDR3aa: CASSEGAGGPLDTQYF
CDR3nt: TGTGCCAGCAGTGAGGGAGCGGGGGGTCCCTTGGATACGCAGTATTTT

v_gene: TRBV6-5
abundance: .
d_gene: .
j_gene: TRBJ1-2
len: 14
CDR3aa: CASSYSGGNYGYTF
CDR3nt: TGTGCCAGCAGTTACTCGGGGGGAAACTATGGCTACACCTTC

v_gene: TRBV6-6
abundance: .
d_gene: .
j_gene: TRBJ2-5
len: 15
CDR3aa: CASSYSRTPGETQYF
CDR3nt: TGTGCCAGCAGTTACTCGAGGACACCCGGGGAGACCCAGTACTTC

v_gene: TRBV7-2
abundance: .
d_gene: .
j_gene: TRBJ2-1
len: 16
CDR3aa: CASSLWVATDYNEQFF
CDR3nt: TGTGCCAGCAGCTTATGGGTGGCTACAGACTACAATGAGCAGTTCTTC

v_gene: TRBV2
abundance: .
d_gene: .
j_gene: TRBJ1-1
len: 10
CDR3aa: CASSGREAFF
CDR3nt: TGTGCCAGCAGTGGCCGTGAAGCTTTCTTT

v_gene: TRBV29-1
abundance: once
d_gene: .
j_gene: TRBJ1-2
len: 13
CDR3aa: CSVVQTLDYGYTF
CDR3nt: TGCAGCGTTGTTCAGACCCTAGACTATGGCTACACCTTC

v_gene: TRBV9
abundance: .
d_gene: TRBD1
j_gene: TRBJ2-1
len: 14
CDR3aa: CASSGGTGIFEQFF
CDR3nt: TGTGCCAGCAGCGGGGGGACAGGGATCTTTGAGCAGTTCTTC

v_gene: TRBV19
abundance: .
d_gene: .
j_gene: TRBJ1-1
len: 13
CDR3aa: CASSIQKRAEAFF
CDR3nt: TGTGCCAGTAGTATACAGAAACGGGCTGAAGCTTTCTTT

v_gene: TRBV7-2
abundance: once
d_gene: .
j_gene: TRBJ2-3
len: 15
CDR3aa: CASSLGERSTDTQYF
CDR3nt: TGTGCCAGCAGCTTAGGGGAACGTAGCACAGATACGCAGTATTTT

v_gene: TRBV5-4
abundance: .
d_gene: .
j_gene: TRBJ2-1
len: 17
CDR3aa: CASSTPQAGGLYNEQFF
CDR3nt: TGTGCCAGCAGCACGCCCCAAGCTGGGGGGCTCTACAATGAGCAGTTCTTC

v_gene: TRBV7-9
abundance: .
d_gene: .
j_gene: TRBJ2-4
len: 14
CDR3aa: CASSVTGSYNIQYF
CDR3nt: TGTGCCAGCAGCGTTACAGGGAGTTACAACATTCAGTACTTC

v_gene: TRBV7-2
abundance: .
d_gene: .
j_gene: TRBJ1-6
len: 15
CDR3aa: CASSLTGSYNSPLHF
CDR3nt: TGTGCCAGCAGCTTGACTGGGTCCTATAATTCACCCCTCCACTTT

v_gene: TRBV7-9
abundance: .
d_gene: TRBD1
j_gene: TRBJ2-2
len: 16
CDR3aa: CASSQGQGRGAGELFF
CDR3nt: TGTGCCAGCAGCCAGGGACAGGGGCGAGGAGCCGGGGAGCTGTTTTTT

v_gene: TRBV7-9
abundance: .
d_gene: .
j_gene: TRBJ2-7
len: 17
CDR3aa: CASSPTRALSGFGEQYF
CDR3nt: TGTGCCAGCAGCCCTACCCGGGCCCTATCCGGGTTCGGGGAGCAGTACTTC

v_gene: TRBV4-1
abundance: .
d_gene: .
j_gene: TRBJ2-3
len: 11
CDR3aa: CASSHRGRSYF
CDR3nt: TGCGCCAGCAGCCATCGGGGTCGCTCTTATTTT

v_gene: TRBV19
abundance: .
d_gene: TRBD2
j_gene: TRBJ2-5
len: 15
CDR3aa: CASSTRTSSGETQYF
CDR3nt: TGTGCCAGTAGTACCCGGACTAGCAGTGGGGAGACCCAGTACTTC

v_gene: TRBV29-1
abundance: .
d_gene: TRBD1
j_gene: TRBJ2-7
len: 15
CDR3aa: CSVGGDRGYVNEQYF
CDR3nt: TGCAGCGTTGGAGGGGACAGGGGCTATGTCAACGAGCAGTACTTC

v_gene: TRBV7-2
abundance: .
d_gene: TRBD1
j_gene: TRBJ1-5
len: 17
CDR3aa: CASSLGYRGRLNQPQHF
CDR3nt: TGTGCCAGCAGCTTAGGATACAGGGGGCGTTTAAATCAGCCCCAGCATTTT

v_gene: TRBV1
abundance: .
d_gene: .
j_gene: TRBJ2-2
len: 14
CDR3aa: CTSSHPWGPGELFF
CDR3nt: TGCACCAGCAGCCATCCCTGGGGCCCCGGGGAGCTGTTTTTT

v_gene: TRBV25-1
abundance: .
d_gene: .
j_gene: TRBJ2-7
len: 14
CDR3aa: CASSQMLVPYEQYF
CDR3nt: TGTGCCAGCAGTCAGATGCTAGTTCCCTACGAGCAGTACTTC

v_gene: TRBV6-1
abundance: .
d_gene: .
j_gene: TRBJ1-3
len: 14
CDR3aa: CASSGPTSGNTIYF
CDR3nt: TGTGCCAGCAGTGGACCGACCTCTGGAAACACCATATATTTT

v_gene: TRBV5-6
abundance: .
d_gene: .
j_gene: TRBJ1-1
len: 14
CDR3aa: CASSPAGRNTEAFF
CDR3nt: TGTGCCAGCAGCCCCGCCGGACGGAACACTGAAGCTTTCTTT

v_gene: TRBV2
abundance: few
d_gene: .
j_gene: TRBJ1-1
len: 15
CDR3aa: CASSEGPSLGTEAFF
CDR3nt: TGTGCCAGCAGTGAAGGGCCCTCCCTGGGGACTGAAGCTTTCTTT

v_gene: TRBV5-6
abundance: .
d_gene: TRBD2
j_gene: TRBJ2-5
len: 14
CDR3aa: CASSRSGGGETQYF
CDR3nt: TGTGCCAGCAGCCGTAGCGGGGGTGGGGAGACCCAGTACTTC

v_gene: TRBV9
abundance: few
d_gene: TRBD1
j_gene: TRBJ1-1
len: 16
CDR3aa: CASSVEPGGIRTEAFF
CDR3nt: TGTGCCAGCAGCGTAGAGCCAGGGGGCATCAGGACTGAAGCTTTCTTT